The clone carrying this TCR beta chain was seen a single time. Its antigen is unidentified. The source of the sample is a study of T cell responses to AZD1222 COVID-19 vaccine. Whole-study results and caveats: Along spike, vaccine-associated CD4 TCRs were found throughout, with dominance at 160-218 and 743-854. Females made up more of the donors, who were largely white British, and clonal diversity may have come out too low.

Generated by immunoSEQ multiplex PCR, the TCRdb table keeps only in-frame clones and is missing some. The table has roughly 120,000 clones, around nine tenths seen once. The CDR3 loop spans 15 amino acids. V trimming: 5 bases; J trimming: 3 bases; junction bases outside the gene matches: 9. CDR1 and CDR2 from the germline V gene are MDHEN and SYDVKM. Analyses pooled second doses at about 4 or about 12 weeks. The receptor was derived from an adult who received the AZD1222 COVID-19 vaccine. V usage is TRBV28 and J usage is TRBJ2-7, with 8 bases that match TRBD2. This material consisted of peripheral blood, taken 28 days after the second AZD1222 dose. The CDR3 protein is CASSVPGLGSYEQYF. DNA of the CDR3: TGTGCCAGCAGTGTACCGGGACTAGGCAGCTACGAGCAGTACTTC.